This passage covers 16 T cell receptor beta chains from one sample sequenced in a study of T and B cells in COVID-19 patients. Each TRB amplification used about 250-550 ng of genomic DNA from blood. TRB rearrangements were amplified by multiplex PCR with BIOMED2 TRB-A/B primers. TCRdb fed the multiplex PCR reads into MiXCR, producing one record per CDR3 protein. The sample holds thousands of distinct CDR3 sequences, about 33% seen once. Sequences were obtained from blood. The source of these receptors is a human donor with active COVID-19.

This clonotype was recorded a few times. The rearrangement joins TRBV18 to TRBJ2-7; 9 nucleotides match TRBD1. The CDR3 is 14 residues long. The germline gives CDR1 KGHSH, CDR2 LQKENI. The ends lost 5 bases at V and 2 bases at J; junction bases unmatched: 4. The CDR3 is CASSRTGGAYEQYF. The CDR3 coding sequence is TGTGCCAGCTCAAGAACAGGGGGCGCCTACGAGCAGTACTTC. The whole variable domain, remainder taken from reference TRBV18 and TRBJ2-7, is NAGVMQNPRHLVRRRGQEARLRCSPMKGHSHVYWYRQLPEEGLKFMVYLQKENIIDESGMPKERFSAEFPKEGPSILRIQQVVRGDSAAYFCASSRTGGAYEQYFGPGTRLTVT.

The chain has TRBV15 and TRBJ1-1; D is unclear. Deletions cut 1 base from V and 6 bases from J, with 12 bases between. CDR3 size: 14 residues. Germline V CDR1 and CDR2: LNHNV, YYDKDF (reference sequence). CDR3 DNA: TGTGCCACCAGCAGAGTAACCCCCGACGCTGAAGCTTTCTTT. Translation: CATSRVTPDAEAFF.

This clonotype is categorized as medium-sized. V usage is TRBV15 and J usage is TRBJ2-1; D remains unclear. V lost 0 bases and J lost 4, with 16 bases in between. This CDR3 contains 17 residues. Germline lookup yields CDR1 LNHNV and CDR2 YYDKDF (reference sequence). This chain's CDR3 is CATSRDRVGFIYNEQFF. The CDR3, as DNA: TGTGCCACCAGCAGAGATCGTGTTGGGTTCATTTACAATGAGCAGTTCTTC.

Remarks on this clonotype: Since no conserved phenylalanine or tryptophan closes the CDR3, a read error is the likely cause. The chain couples TRBV15 to TRBJ2-6, with 8 bases lining up with TRBD1. J lost 0 bases, V lost 4 bases, and 11 bases had no gene match. The CDR3 is 19 amino acids. Germline V lookup: CDR1 LNHNV, CDR2 YYDKDF (reference sequence). CDR3 amino acids: CATSTPPGQESSGANVLTL. The DNA for the CDR3 is TGTGCCACCAGCACTCCACCGGGACAGGAGAGCTCTGGGGCCAACGTCCTGACTTTA.

V gene TRBV20-1 combines with J gene TRBJ1-2; weak D call: TRBD1 (6 bases). This CDR3 contains 13 residues. Trimming stripped 4 bases from V and 5 bases from J, with 14 bases between. Germline V lookup: CDR1 DFQATT, CDR2 SNEGSKA (reference sequence). For the CDR3, the DNA is TGCAGTGCTAACCCGACAGGCCCATATGGCTACACCTTC. Translating gives CSANPTGPYGYTF.

The rearrangement uses TRBV27 and TRBJ1-2; a weak D match, TRBD1 (6 bases). CDR1 and CDR2 from the germline V gene are MNHEY and SMNVEV (reference sequence). Trimming took off 5 bases at V and 4 bases at J, with 14 bases between the two ends. The CDR3 consists of 14 residues. Here the CDR3 reads CASSPGGAAYGYTF. DNA of the CDR3: TGTGCCAGCAGTCCCGGGGGGGCGGCCTATGGCTACACCTTC.

This clonotype was detected a few times. The chain recombines TRBV12-3 or TRBV12-4 with TRBJ1-4; D uncertain. The CDR3 has 14 amino acids. The ends were cut back, 6 bases at V and 0 bases at J, with 8 bases in the middle. The CDR3 DNA follows: TGTGCCAGCAGAGACGGATCAACTAATGAAAAACTGTTTTTT. It translates to CASRDGSTNEKLFF.

V is TRBV12-3 or TRBV12-4 and J is TRBJ2-7, with 11 bases fitting TRBD1. This CDR3 contains 14 residues. The V and J ends lost 6 bases and 3 bases, in that order; junction bases with no gene match: 4. CDR3 loop: CASSPGQGDYEQYF. For the CDR3, the DNA is TGTGCCAGCAGCCCGGGACAGGGGGACTACGAGCAGTACTTC.

This rearrangement joins TRBV12-3 or TRBV12-4 to TRBJ2-5; a weak D match, TRBD2 (7 bases). The CDR3 extends over 14 amino acids. The V and J ends lost 4 bases and 2 bases respectively, with 11 bases between them. The CDR3 DNA reads as TGTGCCAGCAGTTACGGGGGGCAACAAGAGACCCAGTACTTC. Its protein product is CASSYGGQQETQYF.

By its share, this clonotype is medium-sized. The chain is built from TRBV29-1 and TRBJ1-1; the match to TRBD1 covers 7 bases. V lost 4 bases, J lost 5 bases, and 4 bases stayed unmatched. The CDR3 runs 12 residues. Germline values: CDR1 SQVTM, CDR2 ANQGSEA. CDR3 in DNA: TGCAGCGTTGCCGGCAGGGGGACTGAAGCTTTCTTT. Translation gives CSVAGRGTEAFF.

In this sample, this clonotype is medium-sized (0.01 to 0.1%). In nucleotides, the CDR3 is TGTGCCAGCAGCTTGGTGGGCCAAATCTACACCTTC. Its protein is CASSLVGQIYTF. This sequence joins TRBV5-6 and TRBJ1-2, with D hard to call. The V and J ends lost 0 bases and 10 bases respectively, with 10 bases between them. CDR1 is SGHDT, CDR2 YYEEEE, per germline. The CDR3 totals 12 residues.

The J gene is TRBJ1-2, the V gene TRBV2; 7 nucleotides agree with TRBD1. V was pared by 5 bases and J by 3 bases, with 3 bases of the junction left unmatched. From germline, CDR1 is SNHLY and CDR2 FYNNEI. The CDR3 covers 13 residues. CDR3 in DNA: TGTGCCAGCAGTTCGACAGGGCACTATGGCTACACCTTC. Encoded protein: CASSSTGHYGYTF.

This clonotype is deemed medium-sized. The chain is built from TRBV6-6 and TRBJ2-1; D is ambiguous. Trimming took 5 bases from V and 8 from J, leaving 10 bases between them. The germline V gene has CDR1 MNHNY and CDR2 SVGAGI (reference sequence). CDR3 length equals 12 residues. CDR3 sequence (DNA): TGTGCCAGCAGTGACCCCGGGTATGAGCAGTTCTTC. Translating it yields CASSDPGYEQFF.

This clonotype was detected a few times. The chain links TRBV12-3 or TRBV12-4 to TRBJ1-5, with TRBD1 matching over 10 bases. The V gene end was trimmed by 7 bases and the J gene end by 6 bases; junction bases not matched to a gene: 6. This CDR3 comprises 14 residues. The CDR3 loop is CASTKDRGVQPQHF. CDR3 nucleotide sequence: TGTGCCAGCACCAAGGACAGGGGGGTTCAGCCCCAGCATTTT.

This clonotype was detected a few times. The chain uses TRBV7-9 and TRBJ1-4; D is unresolved. The V gene's germline CDR1 is SEHNR and CDR2 FQNEAQ (reference sequence). The CDR3 is 13 residues long. Trimming left V 3 bases short and J 8 bases short, with 10 bases between. CDR3 sequence: CASSFVSQEKLFF. CDR3 nucleotides: TGTGCCAGCAGCTTTGTATCTCAGGAAAAACTGTTTTTT.

This sequence joins TRBV6-1 and TRBJ2-3, with D possibly being TRBD1 (7 bases). CDR1 is MNHNS, CDR2 SASEGT, per germline. Trimming removed 4 bases at V and 1 base at J, with 12 bases between. CDR3 length: 15 residues. The CDR3 region is CASSGRGRGTDTQYF. The CDR3 DNA sequence: TGTGCCAGCAGTGGGAGGGGGCGAGGCACAGATACGCAGTATTTT.